Listed below are T cell receptor beta chains from one sample, sequenced in a study of identical twins. One entry per CDR3 protein, called by TCRdb with MiXCR from the 5' RACE reads. The sample consists of about 790,000 distinct CDR3 sequences, roughly 18% of them appearing once. This same sample was also taken into another study, of T cells expressing NK-cell markers.

Sequencing was done on a sample of PBMCs. These receptors all come from a woman aged 18-30 years in good health. The CDR3 runs from the conserved cysteine through the conserved F or W. A D gene is named only where the DNA matches it firmly. A clone size is listed for some rows: how often the clone was seen (once, few, many), or a class if it is expanded.

TRBD1	few	TRBJ2-7	TRBV20-1	12	TGCAGTGTTGACAGGGGGCCTTACGAGCAGTACTTC	CSVDRGPYEQYF
TRBD1	.	TRBJ1-1	TRBV10-2	11	TGCGCCAGCACCGCCGGACAGGTAGCTTTCTTT	CASTAGQVAFF
TRBD2	.	TRBJ2-3	TRBV5-1	16	TGCGCCAGCAGCTTCAGCGCGCGGGGGAACACAGATACGCAGTATTTT	CASSFSARGNTDTQYF
.	.	TRBJ2-7	TRBV7-9	17	TGTGCCAGCAGCTCGCCCACGACCGGGACTTTCTCCTACGAGCAGTACTTC	CASSSPTTGTFSYEQYF
.	.	TRBJ1-3	TRBV29-1	14	TGCAGCGGATATAAGGGCGGATCTGGAAACACCATATATTTT	CSGYKGGSGNTIYF
.	.	TRBJ2-5	TRBV29-1	13	TGCAGCGGATTCGGGTTTCGGGAAGAGACCCAGTACTTC	CSGFGFREETQYF
.	few	TRBJ1-4	TRBV20-1	13	TGCAGTGCTACCGGACAGATTAATGAAAAACTGTTTTTT	CSATGQINEKLFF
.	.	TRBJ2-3	TRBV12-3/TRBV12-4	13	TGTGCCACTTCGGTCGGATTCCGAGATACGCAGTATTTT	CATSVGFRDTQYF
TRBD1	.	TRBJ2-1	TRBV30	13	TGTGCCTGGATTCGGACAGGAAGGCCTGAGCAGTTCTTC	CAWIRTGRPEQFF
.	.	TRBJ2-5	TRBV5-6	13	TGTGCCAGCCAAGCCGGACCGGGAGAGACCCAGTACTTC	CASQAGPGETQYF
.	.	TRBJ2-7	TRBV12-3/TRBV12-4	15	TGTGCCAGCAGTCCATACAGGCCTCCGAGCGACGAGCAGTACTTC	CASSPYRPPSDEQYF
.	few	TRBJ1-3	TRBV6-6	12	TGTGCCAGCAGTTCGGGCGTCGCCACCATATATTTT	CASSSGVATIYF
.	.	TRBJ2-7	TRBV12-3/TRBV12-4	17	TGTGCCAGCAGTTTATCGGGTTTGAGACGGACTTCCTACGAGCAGTACTTC	CASSLSGLRRTSYEQYF
.	few	TRBJ2-7	TRBV21-1	16	TGTGCCAGCGAAAGGACAGGACCCATTACGTCCTACGAGCAGTACTTC	CASERTGPITSYEQYF
TRBD2	few	TRBJ2-1	TRBV20-1	13	TGCAGTGCCAAGGCTAGCGGGAGGGATGAGCAGTTCTTC	CSAKASGRDEQFF
.	few	TRBJ2-1	TRBV27	12	TGTGCCAGTTTGGGGGACTACAATGAGCAGTTCTTC	CASLGDYNEQFF
.	many	TRBJ2-1	TRBV15	17	TGTGCCACCAGCAGCACCCCGCGTTCCGGAAACTACAATGAGCAGTTCTTC	CATSSTPRSGNYNEQFF
.	few	TRBJ2-3	TRBV20-1	14	TGCAGTGCTAGCAAGGGGGGGTTCACAGATACGCAGTATTTT	CSASKGGFTDTQYF
.	.	TRBJ1-1	TRBV12-3/TRBV12-4	12	TGTGCCAGCAACCTGGGGGACACTGAAGCTTTCTTT	CASNLGDTEAFF
TRBD2	.	TRBJ2-3	TRBV6-4	16	TGTGCCAGCCCTAAGGGCACTAGCGGATACACAGATACGCAGTATTTT	CASPKGTSGYTDTQYF
.	.	TRBJ2-5	TRBV7-9	15	TGTGCCAGCAGCTTAGCGGGGGGAGCTGGAGAGACCCAGTACTTC	CASSLAGGAGETQYF
.	many	TRBJ2-1	TRBV12-3/TRBV12-4	11	TGTGCCAGCAGGCAGGTATTTGAGCAGTTCTTC	CASRQVFEQFF
TRBD2	.	TRBJ2-2	TRBV27	17	TGTGCCAGCAGTTTATCTAGCGGGAGGAGGTACACCGGGGAGCTGTTTTTT	CASSLSSGRRYTGELFF
.	.	TRBJ1-3	TRBV29-1	14	TGCAGCGTTGAAGGCAGTCCCTCTGGAAACACCATATATTTT	CSVEGSPSGNTIYF